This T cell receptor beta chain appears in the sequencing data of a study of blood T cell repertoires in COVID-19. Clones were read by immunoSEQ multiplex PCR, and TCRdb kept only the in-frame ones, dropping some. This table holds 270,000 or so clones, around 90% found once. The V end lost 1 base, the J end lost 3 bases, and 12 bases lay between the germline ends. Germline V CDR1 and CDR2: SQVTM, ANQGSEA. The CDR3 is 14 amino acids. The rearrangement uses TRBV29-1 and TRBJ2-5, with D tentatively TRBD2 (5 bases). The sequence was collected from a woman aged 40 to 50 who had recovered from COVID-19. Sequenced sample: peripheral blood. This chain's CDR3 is CSVEGRSGEETQYF. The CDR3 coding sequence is TGCAGCGTTGAAGGGAGGAGTGGCGAAGAGACCCAGTACTTC.